A selection of T cell receptor beta chains follows, all from one sample in a study of T cells in Graves' hyperthyroidism and ophthalmopathy. TCRdb redid the calling of the multiplex PCR reads with MiXCR, one entry per CDR3 protein. The sample includes roughly 500,000 distinct CDR3 sequences, more than 15% of them seen just once. Material for sequencing was blood. These receptor sequences come from a woman aged 25-40 years with Graves' ophthalmopathy. The CDR3 runs from the conserved cysteine through the conserved F or W. The order of the fields is CDR3 protein, CDR3 DNA, J gene, clone size, D gene, V gene. The D gene is left open where the match is weak. Only some rows state a clone size, as once, few, many or a class for expanded clones.

CASSPQSLAGGDTQYF,TGCGCCAGCAGCCCTCAGTCGCTAGCGGGAGGGGATACGCAGTATTTT,TRBJ2-3,few,TRBD2,TRBV5-1
CSARDPSGNPYEQYF,TGCAGTGCTAGAGATCCGAGCGGGAATCCCTACGAGCAGTACTTC,TRBJ2-7,many,TRBD2,TRBV20-1
CASNPTGSGYTF,TGTGCCAGCAATCCGACAGGCTCTGGCTACACCTTC,TRBJ1-2,-,-,TRBV28
CASSLWPASAPQYF,TGTGCCAGCAGCCTATGGCCAGCTAGCGCCCCGCAGTACTTC,TRBJ2-7,many,-,TRBV5-6
CASSSGRAAGGYEQYF,TGTGCCAGCAGTTCGGGGCGGGCGGCGGGGGGCTACGAGCAGTACTTC,TRBJ2-7,many,TRBD2,TRBV28
CASSQEPTSGSVNYNEQFF,TGCGCCAGCAGCCAAGAACCGACTAGCGGGAGTGTAAACTACAATGAGCAGTTCTTC,TRBJ2-1,few,TRBD2,TRBV4-3
CASRNIDFEQYF,TGTGCCAGCAGGAATATAGACTTTGAGCAGTACTTC,TRBJ2-7,-,-,TRBV12-3/TRBV12-4
CASNARGLEGQPQHF,TGTGCCAGCAATGCCCGGGGGCTGGAGGGTCAGCCCCAGCATTTT,TRBJ1-5,once,-,TRBV6-1
CSAAGGNSYGYTF,TGCAGTGCCGCCGGCGGAAACAGCTATGGCTACACCTTC,TRBJ1-2,many,-,TRBV20-1
CASSYSVYRSYEQYF,TGTGCCAGCAGTTACTCAGTCTACAGATCCTACGAGCAGTACTTC,TRBJ2-7,many,-,TRBV6-5
CASSPLLTAYGYTF,TGTGCCAGCTCACCACTCTTGACAGCCTATGGCTACACCTTC,TRBJ1-2,many,-,TRBV18
CASRPDRVGTGTIPGYEQFF,TGTGCCAGCAGACCGGACAGGGTCGGCACCGGGACCATCCCCGGCTATGAGCAGTTCTTC,TRBJ2-1,-,TRBD1,TRBV11-1
CASSEGLAGVYEQYF,TGCGCCAGCAGCGAGGGACTAGCGGGAGTCTACGAGCAGTACTTC,TRBJ2-7,many,TRBD2,TRBV4-3
CAWSHGLVRWGDTQYF,TGTGCCTGGAGTCATGGACTAGTTCGCTGGGGAGATACGCAGTATTTT,TRBJ2-3,many,TRBD2,TRBV30
CASSYDKAGGPYNEQFF,TGTGCCAGCAGTTACGATAAAGCGGGAGGACCCTACAATGAGCAGTTCTTC,TRBJ2-1,many,TRBD2,TRBV28
CASSPGPGSLYEQYF,TGCGCCAGCAGCCCCGGTCCGGGATCCCTCTACGAGCAGTACTTC,TRBJ2-7,many,-,TRBV5-1
CASSGAATYEQYF,TGTGCCAGCAGCGGGGCAGCTACCTACGAGCAGTACTTC,TRBJ2-7,few,-,TRBV28
CASSPPTSGSGDTQYF,TGTGCCAGCAGTCCACCAACTAGCGGTAGCGGGGATACGCAGTATTTT,TRBJ2-3,once,TRBD2,TRBV12-3/TRBV12-4
CSAPWTSGKADTQYF,TGCAGCGCCCCTTGGACTAGCGGGAAGGCAGATACGCAGTATTTT,TRBJ2-3,many,TRBD2,TRBV20-1
CASSYPFSGEQYF,TGTGCCAGCAGTTACCCCTTTAGCGGCGAGCAGTACTTC,TRBJ2-7,many,-,TRBV6-5
CASSFRDDRNEQFF,TGCGCCAGCAGCTTCCGGGACGATCGAAATGAGCAGTTCTTC,TRBJ2-1,many,-,TRBV4-3
CASSPGDRVYEQYF,TGTGCCAGCTCACCCGGGGACAGGGTCTACGAGCAGTACTTC,TRBJ2-7,many,TRBD1,TRBV18
CASSSAGGRAADTQYF,TGTGCCAGCAGCTCCGCGGGCGGGAGGGCCGCAGATACGCAGTATTTT,TRBJ2-3,few,TRBD2,TRBV7-9
CASSLPGQGHNQPQHF,TGTGCCAGCAGTCTACCGGGACAGGGTCACAATCAGCCCCAGCATTTT,TRBJ1-5,few,TRBD1,TRBV2
CSARDSEYEQYF,TGCAGTGCTAGGGACTCCGAATACGAGCAGTACTTC,TRBJ2-7,few,-,TRBV20-1
CASSSGYTQYF,TGTGCCAGCAGCAGCGGGTATACGCAGTATTTT,TRBJ2-3,many,-,TRBV7-2
CASSTGTGANEQFF,TGTGCCAGCAGTACCGGGACAGGGGCAAATGAGCAGTTCTTC,TRBJ2-1,few,TRBD1,TRBV3-1
CVTSRDRGSRTEAFF,TGTGTCACCAGCAGAGATCGGGGATCGAGAACTGAAGCTTTCTTT,TRBJ1-1,once,-,TRBV15
CASSPEADSSYNEQFF,TGTGCCAGCTCACCGGAAGCGGATAGCTCCTACAATGAGCAGTTCTTC,TRBJ2-1,-,-,TRBV18
CASSFFGRGGYNEQFF,TGTGCCAGCAGCTTCTTCGGGCGAGGGGGCTACAATGAGCAGTTCTTC,TRBJ2-1,-,-,TRBV11-2
CASKSYKSSYEQYF,TGTGCCAGCAAATCCTATAAGAGCTCCTACGAGCAGTACTTC,TRBJ2-7,many,-,TRBV2
CAWAFSGRYEQYF,TGTGCCTGGGCATTTAGCGGGAGGTACGAGCAGTACTTC,TRBJ2-7,many,TRBD2,TRBV30
CASGQINTIYF,TGTGCCAGCGGTCAAATCAACACCATATATTTT,TRBJ1-3,many,-,TRBV3-1
CASGLAGGAFSFFSYEQYF,TGTGCCAGCGGACTAGCGGGCGGAGCATTTTCTTTTTTCTCCTACGAGCAGTACTTC,TRBJ2-7,-,TRBD2,TRBV28
CASSLGVGDWNIQYF,TGTGCCAGCAGCTTAGGGGTGGGAGACTGGAACATTCAGTACTTC,TRBJ2-4,-,-,TRBV11-3
CSARVGGAGEQYF,TGCAGTGCTAGAGTGGGCGGGGCGGGAGAGCAGTACTTC,TRBJ2-7,-,-,TRBV20-1
CASSQGVIVYGYTF,TGTGCCAGCAGCCAAGGGGTTATCGTCTATGGCTACACCTTC,TRBJ1-2,many,-,TRBV3-1
CSARDSRVYEQYF,TGCAGTGCTAGAGATTCTAGGGTCTACGAGCAGTACTTC,TRBJ2-7,-,-,TRBV20-1
CASSPLVNYNEQFF,TGTGCCAGCTCACCCCTGGTGAATTACAATGAGCAGTTCTTC,TRBJ2-1,many,-,TRBV18
CASKVSGSTDTQYF,TGTGCCAGTAAGGTTAGCGGCAGCACAGATACGCAGTATTTT,TRBJ2-3,-,-,TRBV5-6
CSALPELASYEAQYF,TGCAGTGCTCTCCCCGAACTAGCGAGTTACGAGGCCCAGTACTTC,TRBJ2-5,few,TRBD2,TRBV20-1
CASSLGYSFQETQYF,TGTGCCAGCAGCTTAGGATATTCTTTCCAAGAGACCCAGTACTTC,TRBJ2-5,few,-,TRBV11-2
CASRPPRHPYEQYF,TGTGCCAGCAGACCACCCCGACATCCCTACGAGCAGTACTTC,TRBJ2-7,-,-,TRBV7-9
CATTGLAGDEQFF,TGTGCCACCACAGGACTAGCGGGAGATGAGCAGTTCTTC,TRBJ2-1,few,TRBD2,TRBV7-9
CASSVAAHEETQYF,TGTGCCAGCAGCGTAGCAGCACATGAAGAGACCCAGTACTTC,TRBJ2-5,-,-,TRBV9
CASSYSDRIRNGYTF,TGTGCCAGCAGTTACTCGGACAGGATACGAAATGGCTACACCTTC,TRBJ1-2,many,TRBD1,TRBV6-5
CASSVGHREGETQYF,TGTGCCAGCAGCGTCGGACATAGGGAGGGAGAGACCCAGTACTTC,TRBJ2-5,few,TRBD2,TRBV9